These 26 T cell receptor beta chains originate from one sample sequenced in a study of cytomegalovirus exposure and HLA in healthy donors. A multiplex PCR was run with 60 Vbeta primers and 13 Jbeta primers. This table comes from immunoSEQ multiplex PCR, and its TCRdb copy is limited to in-frame clones, with some not included. The table shows 100,000 to 150,000 clones, with 70% to 80% occurring only once. Source material: PBMCs. Source of these receptors: a man in his forties or fifties in good health and CMV-seropositive.

The chain recombines TRBV6-5 with TRBJ2-1; the match to TRBD2 covers 10 bases. The V gene end was trimmed by 8 bases and the J gene end by 13 bases; junction bases not matched to a gene: 14. This CDR3 is built from 14 residues. The germline V gene encodes CDR1 MNHEY and CDR2 SVGAGI. CDR3 region: CASSPGLAVGDQFF. The DNA for the CDR3 is TGTGCCAGCTCCCCAGGACTAGCGGTGGGGGATCAGTTCTTC.

The J gene is TRBJ1-4, the V gene TRBV4-3; TRBD1 aligns across 9 bases. CDR1 and CDR2 from the germline V gene are LGHNA and YSLEER. CDR3 size: 15 residues. Trimming at V came to 4 bases and at J to 6 bases, leaving 6 bases not matched to a gene. The CDR3 loop reads CASSRRQGDDEKLFF. CDR3 bases: TGCGCCAGCAGCCGGAGACAGGGGGATGATGAAAAACTGTTTTTT.

The chain is built from TRBV6-6 and TRBJ2-7; 10 nucleotides line up with TRBD1. Germline lookup yields CDR1 MNHNY and CDR2 SVGAGI (reference sequence). The ends lost 4 bases at V and 6 bases at J; junction bases unmatched: 6. The length of the CDR3 is 14 residues. Here the CDR3 DNA reads TGTGCCAGCAGTTCTCCCGGGACAGGGGTCGAGCAGTACTTC. This encodes CASSSPGTGVEQYF.

V and J are TRBV11-2 and TRBJ2-2; D perhaps matches TRBD2 (7 bases). The CDR3 totals 15 residues. V gave up 6 bases and J gave up 7 bases, with 18 bases separating them. Germline V gives CDR1 SGHAT, CDR2 FQNNGV. The CDR3 coding sequence is TGTGCCAGCAGGGCTGGGGGGGCTCGGGTCGGGGAGCTGTTTTTT. This sequence encodes CASRAGGARVGELFF.

V gene TRBV6-1 combines with J gene TRBJ1-4; D gene ambiguous. CDR1 MNHNS and CDR2 SASEGT come from the germline V gene. Trimming left V 2 bases short and J 6 bases short, with 10 bases between. CDR3 length: 14 residues. CDR3: CASSETRMDEKLFF. As DNA, the CDR3 is TGTGCCAGCAGTGAAACGCGTATGGATGAAAAACTGTTTTTT.

This chain joins TRBV5-6 and TRBJ1-2; D remains ambiguous. Trimming shortened V by 1 base and J by 14 bases, and 15 bases separated the two germline ends. Germline CDR1 is SGHDT and CDR2 is YYEEEE. The CDR3 consists of 12 residues. The chain's CDR3 is CASSLILEASTF. In DNA, the CDR3 is TGTGCCAGCAGCTTGATTTTAGAGGCCTCTACCTTC.

CDR3: CASTPLPALASIRKAFF. The CDR3 DNA is TGTGCCAGTACTCCCCTGCCCGCCCTCGCATCTATACGTAAAGCTTTCTTT. This chain links TRBV19 with TRBJ1-1, with unresolved D. The germline gives CDR1 LNHDA, CDR2 SQIVND (reference sequence). The CDR3 consists of 17 residues. Deletions cut 7 bases from V and 9 bases from J, with 30 bases between. The variable domain in full, with the rest retrieved from reference TRBV19 and TRBJ1-1, is DGGITQSPKYLFRKEGQNVTLSCEQNLNHDAMYWYRQDPGQGLRLIYYSQIVNDFQKGDIAEGYSVSREKKESFPLTVTSAQKNPTAFYLCASTPLPALASIRKAFFGQGTRLTVV.

With regard to this clone: Other DNA sequences from this sample encode an identical CDR3 as well. The V gene is TRBV5-4, the J gene TRBJ2-3; maybe TRBD2 (6 bases). The germline CDR1 and CDR2 sequences are SGHNT and YYREEE (reference sequence). The CDR3 has 14 residues. Trimming took 1 base from V and 0 from J, leaving 6 bases between them. The CDR3 here is CASSLSGSTDTQYF. The DNA of the CDR3 is TGTGCCAGCAGCTTGAGCGGGAGCACAGATACGCAGTATTTT.

The gene calls are TRBV5-1 and TRBJ2-7; 13 positions match TRBD2. In germline, CDR1 is SGHRS, CDR2 YFSETQ. Germline trimming cut 4 bases from V and 4 bases from J; bases unmatched to any gene: 5. The CDR3 is 15 amino acids. The CDR3, as DNA: TGCGCCAGCAGCCCGGGACTAGCGGGACCATACGAGCAGTACTTC. Amino acids: CASSPGLAGPYEQYF. The complete variable domain, with remaining parts taken from reference TRBV5-1 and TRBJ2-7, reads KAGVTQTPRYLIKTRGQQVTLSCSPISGHRSVSWYQQTPGQGLQFLFEYFSETQRNKGNFPGRFSGRQFSNSRSEMNVSTLELGDSALYLCASSPGLAGPYEQYFGPGTRLTVT.

V gene TRBV5-1 combines with J gene TRBJ1-2, with 8 bases aligning to TRBD1. Germline V lookup: CDR1 SGHRS, CDR2 YFSETQ. CDR3 length: 13 residues. V was clipped by 3 bases and J by 6 bases; unmatched bases: 4. This CDR3 is CASSWDRNNGYTF. CDR3 nucleotide sequence: TGCGCCAGCAGCTGGGACAGGAACAATGGCTACACCTTC.

The chain carries TRBV5-1 and TRBJ1-5, with D maybe TRBD1 (6 bases). Germline-derived CDR1 and CDR2 are SGHRS and YFSETQ. Trimming shortened V by 3 bases and J by 3 bases, and 13 bases separated the two germline ends. The CDR3 is 15 residues long. CDR3 protein: CASSSGGGYNQPQHF. CDR3 coding DNA: TGCGCCAGCAGCTCCGGCGGGGGCTACAATCAGCCCCAGCATTTT.

V gene TRBV28 combines with J gene TRBJ2-1; the D is unclear. V gave up 3 bases and J gave up 5 bases, with 11 bases separating them. Germline CDR1 MDHEN, CDR2 SYDVKM. The CDR3 is made up of 14 amino acids. The CDR3 DNA reads TGTGCCAGCAGTTTGACTCCACCTAACAATGAGCAGTTCTTC. Translating gives CASSLTPPNNEQFF.

The chain links TRBV7-9 to TRBJ1-2; D is possibly TRBD1 (5 bases). Trimming stripped 1 base from V and 7 bases from J, with 16 bases between. Germline lookup yields CDR1 SEHNR and CDR2 FQNEAQ (reference sequence). The CDR3 runs 15 residues. The CDR3 DNA sequence: TGTGCCAGCAGCTTAGGGAGGGACGGGCTATTTGGCTACACCTTC. This encodes CASSLGRDGLFGYTF.

A few counts support this clone. V gene TRBV6-5 combines with J gene TRBJ2-5, with 7 bases lining up with TRBD1. V lost 2 bases, J lost 2 bases, and 2 bases stayed unmatched. CDR1 MNHEY and CDR2 SVGAGI come from the germline V gene. The CDR3 is 14 residues long. The DNA of the CDR3 is TGTGCCAGCAGTTACGGCAGGGGGCAAGAGACCCAGTACTTC. Translating it yields CASSYGRGQETQYF.

The chain links TRBV7-2 to TRBJ2-5, with 9 bases that match TRBD1. There are 13 residues in the CDR3. The germline CDR1 and CDR2 sequences are SGHTA and FQGNSA. Germline trimming cut 5 bases from V and 5 bases from J; bases unmatched to any gene: 3. CDR3 sequence (DNA): TGTGCCAGCAGCCAAGGACAGGGGGAGACCCAGTACTTC. Its protein is CASSQGQGETQYF.

This rearrangement joins TRBV7-9 to TRBJ1-6; 10 positions agree with TRBD1. The CDR3 has 13 amino acids. The germline V gene encodes CDR1 SEHNR and CDR2 FQNEAQ (reference sequence). The CDR3 loop reads CSTPGQGNSPLHF. The CDR3 DNA is TGTTCCACCCCGGGACAGGGGAATTCACCCCTCCACTTT. The entire variable domain, with the rest obtained from reference TRBV7-9 and TRBJ1-6, is as follows: DTGVSQNPRHKITKRGQNVTFRCDPISEHNRLYWYRQTLGQGPEFLTYFQNEAQLEKSRLLSDRFSAERPKGSFSTLEIQRTEQGDSAMYLCSTPGQGNSPLHFGNGTRLTVT.

The rearrangement joins TRBV2 to TRBJ2-7, with 8 bases fitting TRBD1. Germline assignment: CDR1 SNHLY and CDR2 FYNNEI. The length of the CDR3 is 15 residues. J lost 5 bases, V lost 6 bases, and 12 bases had no gene match. Here the CDR3 reads CASRIGTGGVDEQYF. The CDR3 DNA reads as TGTGCCAGCAGGATAGGGACAGGTGGAGTAGACGAGCAGTACTTC.

The rearrangement joins TRBV25-1 to TRBJ2-5, with D possibly matching TRBD1 (6 bases). Germline CDR1 and CDR2: MGHDK and SYGVNS. Deletions cut 4 bases from V and 2 bases from J, with 8 bases between. The CDR3 loop spans 13 amino acids. As DNA, the CDR3 is TGTGCCAGCAGTGGAGGGGGACAAGAGACCCAGTACTTC. Amino acids: CASSGGGQETQYF.

This clone was seen once. The chain is built from TRBV9 and TRBJ1-2, with D uncertain. This CDR3 has 14 residues. Germline lookup yields CDR1 SGDLS and CDR2 YYNGEE. The V end was cut by 4 bases, the J end by 3 bases, with 13 bases between. The CDR3 reads CASSPRHTDYGYTF. CDR3 DNA: TGTGCCAGCAGCCCCAGACACACAGACTATGGCTACACCTTC.

The V call is TRBV29-1, the J call TRBJ2-2, with 11 bases fitting TRBD1. CDR3 length: 16 amino acids. Germline V gives CDR1 SQVTM, CDR2 ANQGSEA. The trim removed 7 bases at V and 4 bases at J, leaving 11 bases unmatched. The CDR3 nucleotides are TGCAGCGCCGCCCGGGACAGGGGGTTTAGCACCGGGGAGCTGTTTTTT. Its protein is CSAARDRGFSTGELFF.

This clone was seen once. This chain connects TRBV4-1 to TRBJ2-7, with TRBD1 as a possible D gene (7 bases). Between the trimmed V and J ends, which lost 0 bases and 0 bases, there was a span of 18 bases. This CDR3 region has 18 residues. Per germline, CDR1 MGHRA and CDR2 YSYEKL. This CDR3 reads CASSQDRVEGAGSYEQYF. Here the CDR3 DNA reads TGCGCCAGCAGCCAAGATAGGGTGGAGGGGGCGGGCTCCTACGAGCAGTACTTC.

The J gene is TRBJ2-7, the V gene TRBV14; the match to TRBD1 covers 8 bases. This CDR3 is 16 amino acids long. The germline gives CDR1 SGHDN, CDR2 FVKESK. Trimming took 0 bases from V and 2 from J; bases not matched to a gene: 6. CDR3 in DNA: TGTGCCAGCAGCCAAGAACACGGGACAGGAACCTACGAGCAGTACTTC. This codes for CASSQEHGTGTYEQYF.

The chain uses TRBV25-1 and TRBJ2-1; 11 positions agree with TRBD2. The CDR3 is made up of 18 amino acids. Germline V gives CDR1 MGHDK, CDR2 SYGVNS. With 2 bases clipped from V and 1 base from J, the junction kept 7 bases outside the gene matches. CDR3 residues: CASSETLGTSGSYNEQFF. The CDR3 DNA sequence: TGTGCCAGCAGTGAAACCCTAGGGACTAGCGGTTCCTACAATGAGCAGTTCTTC. The whole variable domain, filled in from reference TRBV25-1 and TRBJ2-1, reads EADIYQTPRYLVIGTGKKITLECSQTMGHDKMYWYQQDPGMELHLIHYSYGVNSTEKGDLSSESTVSRIRTEHFPLTLESARPSHTSQYLCASSETLGTSGSYNEQFFGPGTRLTVL.

V usage is TRBV6-1 and J usage is TRBJ1-4; the D gene is possibly TRBD1 (5 bases). V was pared by 5 bases and J by 6 bases, with 16 bases between. Germline V gene lookup returns CDR1 MNHNS and CDR2 SASEGT. The CDR3 consists of 15 residues. CDR3 loop: CASSPLSGGYEKLFF. The CDR3 DNA follows: TGTGCCAGCAGTCCCCTCTCGGGGGGGTATGAAAAACTGTTTTTT.

The genes are TRBV28 and TRBJ2-3; TRBD2 might be the D (7 bases). Trimming removed 6 bases at V and 2 bases at J, with 18 bases between. The CDR3 extends over 16 amino acids. The germline V gene encodes CDR1 MDHEN and CDR2 SYDVKM. CDR3 loop: CASREPGAGATDTQYF. CDR3 nucleotide sequence: TGTGCCAGCAGGGAACCGGGGGCGGGGGCCACAGATACGCAGTATTTT.

The chain carries TRBV9 and TRBJ1-3, with a possible D match to TRBD1 (5 bases). The length of the CDR3 is 16 residues. Germline V gives CDR1 SGDLS, CDR2 YYNGEE. Trimming took off 0 bases at V and 0 bases at J, with 10 bases between the two ends. The CDR3, as DNA: TGTGCCAGCAGCGTAGCGCGACAGTACTCTGGAAACACCATATATTTT. Translation: CASSVARQYSGNTIYF.